This T cell receptor beta chain stems from a study of technical replicates of blood from a handful of donors. Clones were read by immunoSEQ multiplex PCR, and TCRdb kept only the in-frame ones, dropping some. The table records about 73,000 clones, 85% to 95% of them present only once. CDR3 length: 14 residues. CDR1 SGHDT and CDR2 YYEEEE come from the germline V gene. The V and J ends lost 3 bases and 7 bases, in that order; junction bases with no gene match: 10. Sequencing was performed on T cells isolated from PBMCs. The clonotype comes from a human donor in good health. The chain combines TRBV5-6 with TRBJ2-7; 7 nucleotides agree with TRBD1. The DNA of the CDR3 is TGTGCCAGCAGCTCGACAGGGTCTCGATGGGAGCAGTACTTC. Translating gives CASSSTGSRWEQYF.